This TCR beta chain was sequenced for a study of human T cells and chemical hapten exposure. Described time point: patch test 3, about 24 weeks after DPC sensitization. Indicated treatment: therapeutic diphenylcyclopropenone sensitization with weekly scalp DPC. A few counts support this clonotype. Each CDR3 protein gets one entry after TCRdb re-called the RACE reads with MiXCR. The table shows 150,000 to 200,000 distinct CDR3 sequences, with about 25% occurring only once. The source is a woman aged 40 to 50 with alopecia areata. Some clones in this sample may be carry-over from other donors' samples. This specimen was whole blood, taken in connection with sensitization to the hapten diphenylcyclopropenone (DPC).

The CDR3, as DNA: TGTGCCAGCAGCGCGACTAGCGGGAGGCCAGATACGCAGTATTTT. Protein: CASSATSGRPDTQYF. The J gene is TRBJ2-3, the V gene TRBV9; the match to TRBD2 covers 13 bases. The CDR3 is 15 residues long. With V trimmed by 3 bases and J by 4 bases, 2 bases remained unmatched. Germline V lookup: CDR1 SGDLS, CDR2 YYNGEE.